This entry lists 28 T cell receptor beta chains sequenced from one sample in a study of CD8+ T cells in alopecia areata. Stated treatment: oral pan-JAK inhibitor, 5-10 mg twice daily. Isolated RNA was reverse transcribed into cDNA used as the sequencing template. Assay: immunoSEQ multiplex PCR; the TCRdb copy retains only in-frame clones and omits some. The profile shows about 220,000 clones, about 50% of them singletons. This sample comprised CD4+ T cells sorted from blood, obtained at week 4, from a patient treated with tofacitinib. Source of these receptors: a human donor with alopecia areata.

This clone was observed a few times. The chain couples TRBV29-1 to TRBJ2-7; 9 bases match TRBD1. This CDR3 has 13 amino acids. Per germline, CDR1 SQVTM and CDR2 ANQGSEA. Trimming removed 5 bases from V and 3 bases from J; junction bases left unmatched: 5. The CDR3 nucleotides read TGCAGCGTTCCTGGACAGGGGTTCTACGAGCAGTACTTC. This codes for CSVPGQGFYEQYF.

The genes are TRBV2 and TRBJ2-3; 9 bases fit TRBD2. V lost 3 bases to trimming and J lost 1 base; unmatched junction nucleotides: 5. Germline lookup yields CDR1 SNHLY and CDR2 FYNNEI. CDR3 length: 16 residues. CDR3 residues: CASSELAGEGTDTQYF. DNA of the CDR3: TGTGCCAGCAGTGAGTTAGCGGGGGAAGGCACAGATACGCAGTATTTT.

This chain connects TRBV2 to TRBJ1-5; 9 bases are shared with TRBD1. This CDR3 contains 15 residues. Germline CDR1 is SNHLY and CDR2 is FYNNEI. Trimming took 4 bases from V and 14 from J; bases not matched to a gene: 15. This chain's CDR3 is CASSAPPLQGQGKHF. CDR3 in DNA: TGTGCCAGCAGTGCCCCCCCCCTCCAGGGACAGGGTAAGCATTTT.

CDR3 amino acids: CASSPASNRGDTQYF. DNA of the CDR3: TGTGCCAGCAGCCCAGCTTCAAACAGGGGAGATACGCAGTATTTT. The chain couples TRBV7-3 to TRBJ2-3; the match to TRBD1 covers 7 bases. The V gene end was trimmed by 5 bases and the J gene end by 5 bases; junction bases not matched to a gene: 10. This CDR3 is built from 15 residues. Germline values: CDR1 SGHTA, CDR2 FQGTGA.

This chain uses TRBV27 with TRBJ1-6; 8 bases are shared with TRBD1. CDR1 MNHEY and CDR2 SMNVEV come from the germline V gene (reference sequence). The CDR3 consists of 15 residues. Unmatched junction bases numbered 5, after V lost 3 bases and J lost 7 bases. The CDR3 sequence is CASSLTGVPNSPLHF. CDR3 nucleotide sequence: TGTGCCAGCAGTTTGACAGGGGTGCCCAATTCACCCCTCCACTTT.

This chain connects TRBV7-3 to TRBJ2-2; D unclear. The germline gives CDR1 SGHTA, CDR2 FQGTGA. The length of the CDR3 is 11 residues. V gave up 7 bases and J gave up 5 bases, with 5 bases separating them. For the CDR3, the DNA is TGTGCCAGCACCGATACCGGGGAGCTGTTTTTT. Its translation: CASTDTGELFF.

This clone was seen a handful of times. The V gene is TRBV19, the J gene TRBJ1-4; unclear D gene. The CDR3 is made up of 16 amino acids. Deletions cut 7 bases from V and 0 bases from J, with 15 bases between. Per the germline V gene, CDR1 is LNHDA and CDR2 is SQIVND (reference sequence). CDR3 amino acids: CASNLGRAATNEKLFF. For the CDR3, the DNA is TGTGCCAGTAATCTTGGGAGAGCCGCAACTAATGAAAAACTGTTTTTT.

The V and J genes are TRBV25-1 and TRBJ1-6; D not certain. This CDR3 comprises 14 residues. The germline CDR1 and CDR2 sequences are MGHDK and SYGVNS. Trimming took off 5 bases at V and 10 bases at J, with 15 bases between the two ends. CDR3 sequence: CASSLPGFGSPLHF. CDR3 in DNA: TGTGCCAGCAGTCTTCCGGGGTTTGGCTCACCCCTCCACTTT.

The CDR3 sequence: CAWSVGRDYEQYF. The CDR3 DNA follows: TGTGCCTGGAGTGTAGGGCGGGACTACGAGCAGTACTTC. The chain carries TRBV30 and TRBJ2-7, with D tentatively TRBD2 (6 bases). This CDR3 has 13 residues. Germline V lookup: CDR1 GTSNPN, CDR2 SVGIG (reference sequence). V was trimmed by 0 bases and J by 3 bases, leaving 9 bases between them.

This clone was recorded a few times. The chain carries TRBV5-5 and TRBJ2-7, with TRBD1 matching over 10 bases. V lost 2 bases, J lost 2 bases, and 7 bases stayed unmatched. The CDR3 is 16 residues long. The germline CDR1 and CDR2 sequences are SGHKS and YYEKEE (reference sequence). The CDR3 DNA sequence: TGTGCCAGCAGCTTCTCGGGACAGGGGATTACCTACGAGCAGTACTTC. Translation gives CASSFSGQGITYEQYF.

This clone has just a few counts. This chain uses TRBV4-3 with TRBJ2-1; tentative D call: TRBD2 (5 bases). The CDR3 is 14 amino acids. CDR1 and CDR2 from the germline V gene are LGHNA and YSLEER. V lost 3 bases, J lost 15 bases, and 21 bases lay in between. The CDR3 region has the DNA TGCGCCAGCAGCCAGGAGGTGGAAGGAGTGGGTCGGTTCTTC. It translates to CASSQEVEGVGRFF.

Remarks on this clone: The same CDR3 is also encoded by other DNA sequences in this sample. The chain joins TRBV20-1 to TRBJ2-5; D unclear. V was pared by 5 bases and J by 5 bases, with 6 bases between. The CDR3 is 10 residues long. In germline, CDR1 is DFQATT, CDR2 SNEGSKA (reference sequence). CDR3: CSALRETQYF. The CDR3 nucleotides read TGCAGTGCTCTACGGGAGACCCAGTACTTC.

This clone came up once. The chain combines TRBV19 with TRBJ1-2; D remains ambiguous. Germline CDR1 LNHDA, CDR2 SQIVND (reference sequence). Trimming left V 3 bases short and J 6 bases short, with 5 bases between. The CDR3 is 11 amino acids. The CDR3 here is CASSIWDGYTF. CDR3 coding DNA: TGTGCCAGTAGTATTTGGGATGGCTACACCTTC.

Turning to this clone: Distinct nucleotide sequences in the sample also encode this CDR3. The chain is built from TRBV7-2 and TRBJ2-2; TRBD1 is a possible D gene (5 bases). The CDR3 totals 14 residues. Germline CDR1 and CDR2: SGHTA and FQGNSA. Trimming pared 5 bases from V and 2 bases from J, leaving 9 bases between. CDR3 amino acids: CASSLQANTGELFF. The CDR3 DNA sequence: TGTGCCAGCAGCCTACAGGCTAACACCGGGGAGCTGTTTTTT.

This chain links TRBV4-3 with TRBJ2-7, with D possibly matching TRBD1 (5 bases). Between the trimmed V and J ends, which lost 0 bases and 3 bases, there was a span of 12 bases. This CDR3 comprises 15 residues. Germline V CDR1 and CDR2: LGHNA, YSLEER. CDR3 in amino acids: CASSQDQGWGYEQYF. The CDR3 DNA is TGCGCCAGCAGCCAAGATCAGGGATGGGGCTACGAGCAGTACTTC.

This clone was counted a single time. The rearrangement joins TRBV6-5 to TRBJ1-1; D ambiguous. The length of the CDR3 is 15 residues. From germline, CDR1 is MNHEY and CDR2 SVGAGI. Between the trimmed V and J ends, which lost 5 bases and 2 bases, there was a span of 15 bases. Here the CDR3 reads CASSPPHGTNTEAFF. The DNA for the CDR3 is TGTGCCAGCAGTCCACCTCATGGAACAAACACTGAAGCTTTCTTT.

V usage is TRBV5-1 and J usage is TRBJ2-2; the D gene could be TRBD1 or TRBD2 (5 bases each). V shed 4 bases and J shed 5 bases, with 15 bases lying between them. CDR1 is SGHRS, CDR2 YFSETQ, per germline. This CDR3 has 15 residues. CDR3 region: CASSASGTATGELFF. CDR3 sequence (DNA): TGCGCCAGCAGCGCATCCGGGACGGCTACCGGGGAGCTGTTTTTT.

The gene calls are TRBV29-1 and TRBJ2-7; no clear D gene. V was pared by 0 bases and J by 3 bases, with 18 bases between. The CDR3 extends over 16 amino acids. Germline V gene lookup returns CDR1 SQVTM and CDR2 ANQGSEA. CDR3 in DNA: TGCAGCGTTGAAGATCGGCGCCCAGTGGGCGTCTACGAGCAGTACTTC. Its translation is CSVEDRRPVGVYEQYF.

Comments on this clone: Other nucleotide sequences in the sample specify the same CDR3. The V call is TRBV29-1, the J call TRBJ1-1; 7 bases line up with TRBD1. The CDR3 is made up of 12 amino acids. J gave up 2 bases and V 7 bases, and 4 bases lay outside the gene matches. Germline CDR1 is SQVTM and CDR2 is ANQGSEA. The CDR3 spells CSAGQLNTEAFF. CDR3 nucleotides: TGCAGCGCGGGACAGCTAAACACTGAAGCTTTCTTT.

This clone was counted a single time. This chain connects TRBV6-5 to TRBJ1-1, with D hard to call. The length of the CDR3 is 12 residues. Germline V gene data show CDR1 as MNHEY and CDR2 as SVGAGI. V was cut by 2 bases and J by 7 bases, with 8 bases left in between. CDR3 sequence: CASSYNGFEAFF. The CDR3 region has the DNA TGTGCCAGCAGTTACAATGGTTTTGAAGCTTTCTTT.

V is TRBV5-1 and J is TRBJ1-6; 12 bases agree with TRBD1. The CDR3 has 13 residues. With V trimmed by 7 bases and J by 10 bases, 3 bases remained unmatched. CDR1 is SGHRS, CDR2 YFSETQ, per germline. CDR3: CASGTGGWSPLHF. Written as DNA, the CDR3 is TGCGCCAGCGGGACAGGGGGCTGGTCACCCCTCCACTTT.

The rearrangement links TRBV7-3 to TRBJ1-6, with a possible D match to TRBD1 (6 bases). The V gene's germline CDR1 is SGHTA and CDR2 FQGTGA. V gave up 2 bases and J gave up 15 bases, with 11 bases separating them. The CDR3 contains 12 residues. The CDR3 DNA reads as TGTGCCAGCAGCTTACCGGGACAAGACCTCCACTTT. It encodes CASSLPGQDLHF.

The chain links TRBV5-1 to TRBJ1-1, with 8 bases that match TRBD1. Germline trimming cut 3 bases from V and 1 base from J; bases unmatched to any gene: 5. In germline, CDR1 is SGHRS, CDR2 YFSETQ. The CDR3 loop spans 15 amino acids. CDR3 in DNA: TGCGCCAGCAGCTCCACCGGGACAGGGAACACTGAAGCTTTCTTT. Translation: CASSSTGTGNTEAFF.

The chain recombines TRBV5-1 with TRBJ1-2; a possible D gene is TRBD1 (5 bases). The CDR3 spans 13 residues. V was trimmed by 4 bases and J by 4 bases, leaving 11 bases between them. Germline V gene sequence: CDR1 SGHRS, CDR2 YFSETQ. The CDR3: CASSRDSLYGYTF. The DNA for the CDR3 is TGCGCCAGCAGCAGAGACAGCCTCTATGGCTACACCTTC.

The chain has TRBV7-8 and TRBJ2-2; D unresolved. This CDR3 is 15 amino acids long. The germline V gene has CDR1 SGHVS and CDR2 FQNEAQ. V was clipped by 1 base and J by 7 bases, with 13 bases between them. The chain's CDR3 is CASSLGAELGGELFF. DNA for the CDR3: TGTGCCAGCAGCTTAGGCGCGGAACTTGGCGGGGAGCTGTTTTTT.

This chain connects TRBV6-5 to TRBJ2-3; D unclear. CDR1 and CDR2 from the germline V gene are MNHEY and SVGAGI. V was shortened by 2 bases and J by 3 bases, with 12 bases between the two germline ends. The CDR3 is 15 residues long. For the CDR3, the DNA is TGTGCCAGCAGTTACGAGGATCCAGCGACAGATACGCAGTATTTT. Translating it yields CASSYEDPATDTQYF.

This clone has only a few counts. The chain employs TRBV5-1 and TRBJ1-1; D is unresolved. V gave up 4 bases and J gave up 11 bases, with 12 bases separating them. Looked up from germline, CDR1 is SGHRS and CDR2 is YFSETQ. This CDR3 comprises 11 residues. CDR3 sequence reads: CASSDTDVAFF. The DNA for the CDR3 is TGCGCCAGCAGCGACACAGATGTGGCTTTCTTT. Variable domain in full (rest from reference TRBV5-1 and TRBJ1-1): KAGVTQTPRYLIKTRGQQVTLSCSPISGHRSVSWYQQTPGQGLQFLFEYFSETQRNKGNFPGRFSGRQFSNSRSEMNVSTLELGDSALYLCASSDTDVAFFGQGTRLTVV.

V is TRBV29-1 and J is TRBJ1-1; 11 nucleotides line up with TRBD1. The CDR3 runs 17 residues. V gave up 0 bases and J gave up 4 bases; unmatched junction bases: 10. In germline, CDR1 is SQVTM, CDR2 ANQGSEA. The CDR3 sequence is CSVEENWTGGRGTEAFF. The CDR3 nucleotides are TGCAGCGTTGAAGAAAATTGGACAGGGGGCAGGGGCACTGAAGCTTTCTTT.